The present TCR beta chain was sequenced within a study of blood T cell repertoires in COVID-19. The overall study: Acute and convalescent COVID-19 specimens originated in the United States, Italy and Spain.

Only in-frame clones appear in the TCRdb table, and some are missing; sequencing was by immunoSEQ multiplex PCR. The sample has nearly 60,000 clones; around 87% are singletons. This CDR3 spans 16 amino acids. V was cut by 5 bases and J by 2 bases, with 16 bases left in between. The receptor comes from a man in his sixties with active COVID-19. The chain is built from TRBV5-3 and TRBJ2-2, with a possible D match to TRBD1 (6 bases). TRBV5-3 is marked as an open reading frame, function uncertain. The sequencing sample was made of peripheral blood. The CDR3 is CARSTPGHGNTGELFF. The CDR3 nucleotides read TGTGCCAGAAGTACCCCGGGACACGGAAACACCGGGGAGCTGTTTTTT.